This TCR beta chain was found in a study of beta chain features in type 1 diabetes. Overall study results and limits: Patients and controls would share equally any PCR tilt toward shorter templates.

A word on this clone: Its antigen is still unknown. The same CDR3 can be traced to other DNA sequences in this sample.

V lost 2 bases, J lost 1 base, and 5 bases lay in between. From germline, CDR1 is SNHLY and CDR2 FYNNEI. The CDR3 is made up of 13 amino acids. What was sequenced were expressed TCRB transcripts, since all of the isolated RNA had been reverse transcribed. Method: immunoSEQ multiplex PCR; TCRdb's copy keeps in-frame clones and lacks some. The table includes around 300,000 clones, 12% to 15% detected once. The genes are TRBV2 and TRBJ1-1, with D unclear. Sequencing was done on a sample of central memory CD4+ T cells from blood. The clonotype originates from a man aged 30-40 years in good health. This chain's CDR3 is CASSELENTEAFF. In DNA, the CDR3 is TGTGCCAGCAGTGAACTAGAGAACACTGAAGCTTTCTTT.